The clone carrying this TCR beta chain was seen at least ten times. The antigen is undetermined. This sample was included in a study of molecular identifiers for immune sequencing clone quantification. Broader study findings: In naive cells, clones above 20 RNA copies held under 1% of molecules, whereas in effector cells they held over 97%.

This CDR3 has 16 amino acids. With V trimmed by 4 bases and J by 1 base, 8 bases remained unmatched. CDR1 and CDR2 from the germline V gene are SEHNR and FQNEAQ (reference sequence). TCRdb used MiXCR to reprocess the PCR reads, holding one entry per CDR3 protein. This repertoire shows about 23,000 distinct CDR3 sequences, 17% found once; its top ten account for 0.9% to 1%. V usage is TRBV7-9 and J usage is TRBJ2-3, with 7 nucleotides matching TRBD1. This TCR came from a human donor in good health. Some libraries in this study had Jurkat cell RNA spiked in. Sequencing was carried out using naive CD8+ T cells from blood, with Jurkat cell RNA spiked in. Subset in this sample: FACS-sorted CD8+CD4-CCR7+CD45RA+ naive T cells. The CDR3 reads CASSSNTGDRTDTQYF. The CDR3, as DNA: TGTGCCAGCAGCTCAAATACAGGGGACCGCACAGATACGCAGTATTTT.